The 13 T cell receptor beta chains below were found in one sample sequenced in a study of cytomegalovirus exposure and HLA in healthy donors. The PCR had 60 Vbeta and 13 Jbeta primers. Sequencing was performed with immunoSEQ multiplex PCR; in TCRdb, only in-frame clones are kept and a portion is missing. This listing includes about 160,000 clones. The specimen sequenced was PBMCs. The receptors originated from a woman between 50 and 59 years old in good health and CMV-seronegative.

The chain employs TRBV7-2 and TRBJ2-4, with 7 bases aligning to TRBD2. The CDR3 extends over 15 amino acids. The junction had 10 bases not matched to a gene; V was cut back by 5 bases and J by 6 bases. Germline assignment: CDR1 SGHTA and CDR2 FQGNSA. The CDR3 sequence is CASSGGRARGNIQYF. The DNA for the CDR3 is TGTGCCAGCAGCGGGGGGAGGGCCAGAGGAAACATTCAGTACTTC.

The chain links TRBV13 to TRBJ2-2, with 10 bases lining up with TRBD2. Trimming cost V 2 bases and J 1 base; bases outside gene matches: 13. Germline V gene sequence: CDR1 PRHDT, CDR2 FYEKMQ (reference sequence). CDR3 length: 20 amino acids. Here the CDR3 reads CASSLFVGVAGGRNTGELFF. CDR3 DNA: TGTGCCAGCAGCTTATTCGTTGGGGTAGCGGGGGGACGGAACACCGGGGAGCTGTTTTTT.

This chain connects TRBV7-9 to TRBJ2-7; D unresolved. This CDR3 has 12 residues. The V end lost 1 base, the J end lost 5 bases, and 6 bases lay between the germline ends. Per germline, CDR1 SEHNR and CDR2 FQNEAQ (reference sequence). The CDR3 loop is CASSLVWHEQYF. Here the CDR3 DNA reads TGTGCCAGCAGCTTAGTGTGGCACGAGCAGTACTTC.

The J gene is TRBJ2-2, the V gene TRBV28; 9 bases match TRBD1. V lost 7 bases to trimming and J lost 4 bases; unmatched junction nucleotides: 7. The CDR3 contains 15 residues. Per the germline V gene, CDR1 is MDHEN and CDR2 is SYDVKM. The CDR3 spells CASIAGDRVTGELFF. CDR3 bases: TGTGCCAGCATAGCAGGGGACAGGGTCACCGGGGAGCTGTTTTTT.

The rearrangement joins TRBV2 to TRBJ1-1; possibly TRBD1 for D (5 bases). This CDR3 region has 14 residues. Per the germline V gene, CDR1 is SNHLY and CDR2 is FYNNEI. V gave up 7 bases and J gave up 3 bases, with 15 bases separating them. The CDR3 DNA follows: TGTGCCAGCACCTTTAGCGGGGGGGACACTGAAGCTTTCTTT. Translation gives CASTFSGGDTEAFF.

The chain carries TRBV9 and TRBJ2-1; 10 bases line up with TRBD2. V lost 0 bases and J lost 7; bases outside the gene matches: 13. The CDR3 extends over 18 amino acids. Germline assignment: CDR1 SGDLS and CDR2 YYNGEE. CDR3 nucleotides: TGTGCCAGCAGCGTAGCTACGTGGGCTAGCGGGAGTTGGAATGAGCAGTTCTTC. Translation: CASSVATWASGSWNEQFF.

The chain couples TRBV15 to TRBJ1-4, with 8 bases aligning to TRBD1. The CDR3 runs to 16 residues. V lost 0 bases and J lost 7; bases outside the gene matches: 7. From germline, CDR1 is LNHNV and CDR2 YYDKDF (reference sequence). CDR3 bases: TGTGCCACCAGCAGAGATCGAGGACAGGGTAGTGAAAAACTGTTTTTT. Its translation is CATSRDRGQGSEKLFF.

J is TRBJ2-5 and V is TRBV7-3; 15 nucleotides align to TRBD2. Trimming cost V 4 bases and J 4 bases; bases outside gene matches: 1. Germline loops: CDR1 SGHTA, CDR2 FQGTGA. This CDR3 has 15 amino acids. The CDR3 sequence is CASSWGLAGGETQYF. The CDR3 DNA sequence: TGTGCCAGCAGCTGGGGACTAGCGGGGGGAGAGACCCAGTACTTC.

The chain combines TRBV10-3 with TRBJ1-1; D unresolved. The V end was cut by 6 bases, the J end by 6 bases, with 17 bases between. This CDR3 spans 14 amino acids. Looked up from germline, CDR1 is ENHRY and CDR2 is SYGVKD. As DNA, the CDR3 is TGTGCCATCAGCCTGGTCCGAGAGGCCGCTGAAGCTTTCTTT. It encodes CAISLVREAAEAFF.

The chain employs TRBV12-5 and TRBJ1-3; weak D call: TRBD1 (6 bases). The germline V gene encodes CDR1 LGHNT and CDR2 FRNRAP. Trimming pared 6 bases from V and 7 bases from J, leaving 13 bases between. The CDR3 consists of 13 residues. Here the CDR3 reads CASGTHTGNTIYF. CDR3 bases: TGTGCTAGTGGCACACATACAGGGAACACCATATATTTT. The variable domain in full, completed from reference TRBV12-5 and TRBJ1-3, reads DARVTQTPRHKVTEMGQEVTMRCQPILGHNTVFWYRQTMMQGLELLAYFRNRAPLDDSGMPKDRFSAEMPDATLATLKIQPSEPRDSAVYFCASGTHTGNTIYFGEGSWLTVV.

The rearrangement uses TRBV10-3 and TRBJ2-1; maybe TRBD2 (6 bases). Germline CDR1 ENHRY, CDR2 SYGVKD. The CDR3 has 15 residues. V was shortened by 2 bases and J by 2 bases, with 10 bases between the two germline ends. As DNA, the CDR3 is TGTGCCATCAGTGAGATGGGCGGGGCCTACAATGAGCAGTTCTTC. Residues: CAISEMGGAYNEQFF.

The chain uses TRBV7-6 and TRBJ1-1; no clear D gene. V shed 1 base and J shed 4 bases, with 7 bases lying between them. There are 13 residues in the CDR3. CDR1 SGHVS and CDR2 FNYEAQ come from the germline V gene. CDR3 residues: CASSLETGTEAFF. The CDR3 DNA follows: TGTGCCAGCAGCTTAGAGACGGGCACTGAAGCTTTCTTT.

The CDR3 DNA is TGTGCCAGTTTAGCAGGGGGTGGAAACACCATATATTTT. Protein product: CASLAGGGNTIYF. The chain joins TRBV7-9 to TRBJ1-3; 7 bases line up with TRBD1. The CDR3 extends over 13 amino acids. J was trimmed by 3 bases and V by 9 bases; bases with no gene match: 5. Germline V lookup: CDR1 SEHNR, CDR2 FQNEAQ (reference sequence).